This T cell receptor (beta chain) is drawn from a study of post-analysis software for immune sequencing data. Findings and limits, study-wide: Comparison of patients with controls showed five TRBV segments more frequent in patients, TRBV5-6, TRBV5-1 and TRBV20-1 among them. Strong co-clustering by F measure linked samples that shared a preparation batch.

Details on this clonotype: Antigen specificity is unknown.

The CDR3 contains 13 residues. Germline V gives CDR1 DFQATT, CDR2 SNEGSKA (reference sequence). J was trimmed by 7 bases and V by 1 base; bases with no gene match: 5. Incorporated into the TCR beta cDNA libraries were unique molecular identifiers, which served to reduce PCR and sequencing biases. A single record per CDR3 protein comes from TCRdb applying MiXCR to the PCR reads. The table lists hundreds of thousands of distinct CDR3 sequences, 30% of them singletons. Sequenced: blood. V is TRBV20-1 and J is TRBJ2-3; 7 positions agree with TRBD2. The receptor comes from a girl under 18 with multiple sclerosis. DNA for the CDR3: TGCAGTGCTAGAGGGAGGACTAGGAATACGCAGTATTTT. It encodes CSARGRTRNTQYF.